The rows below give T cell receptor beta chains drawn from one sample of a study of blood T cell repertoires in COVID-19. Sequencing used immunoSEQ multiplex PCR; TCRdb keeps in-frame clones, though not all of them. The sample includes nearly 300,000 clones, just under 90% of them seen just once. Sequences were obtained from PBMCs or T cells enriched from blood (not recorded which). The receptors stem from a woman aged 50 to 65 who had been exposed to COVID-19. The CDR3 runs from the conserved cysteine through the conserved F or W. Fields, in order: J gene, D gene, V gene, clone size, CDR3 protein, CDR3 DNA. The D gene is left open where the match is weak. Clone size, where shown, is once, few, many, or a class for clones that have expanded.

TRBJ2-3	TRBD2	TRBV5-1	.	CASSLDLAGFATDTQYF	TGCGCCAGCAGCTTGGATTTAGCGGGCTTCGCCACAGATACGCAGTATTTT
TRBJ2-1	.	TRBV7-8	.	CASSPQYNEQFF	TGTGCCAGCAGCCCGCAGTACAATGAGCAGTTCTTC
TRBJ1-2	.	TRBV19	.	CASSIPLRQNYGYTF	TGTGCCAGTAGTATACCGTTGAGGCAGAACTATGGCTACACCTTC
TRBJ1-6	.	TRBV5-4	.	CASSLLAGRVGNSPLHF	TGTGCCAGCAGCTTGTTAGCGGGTCGGGTTGGGAATTCACCCCTCCACTTT
TRBJ2-1	.	TRBV7-2	.	CASSLGGAGNEQFF	TGTGCCAGCAGTTTGGGGGGGGCGGGTAATGAGCAGTTCTTC
TRBJ2-7	.	TRBV7-2	.	CASSLVGRASDYEQYF	TGTGCCAGCAGCTTAGTGGGTCGTGCTAGCGACTACGAGCAGTACTTC
TRBJ1-5	.	TRBV2	.	CASTASDTSNQPQHF	TGTGCCAGCACCGCCTCGGACACTAGCAATCAGCCCCAGCATTTT
TRBJ2-7	.	TRBV7-2	few	CASSQVGRRGNYEQYF	TGTGCCAGCAGCCAGGTCGGGCGGCGGGGAAACTACGAGCAGTACTTC
TRBJ1-1	.	TRBV7-9	.	CASTSLLADTEAFF	TGTGCCAGCACCTCTCTCTTGGCCGACACTGAAGCTTTCTTT
TRBJ1-1	.	TRBV19	.	CASFTGTYTEAFF	TGTGCCAGTTTCACAGGGACGTACACTGAAGCTTTCTTT
TRBJ1-2	.	TRBV7-8	.	CASSPSNYGYTF	TGTGCCAGCAGCCCCTCTAACTATGGCTACACCTTC
TRBJ1-3	TRBD1	TRBV27	once	CASSLSDRGHTIYF	TGTGCCAGCAGTTTATCGGACAGGGGGCACACCATATATTTT
TRBJ1-2	.	TRBV5-4	.	CASSLPLGEGHGYTF	TGTGCCAGCAGCTTGCCCCTTGGGGAGGGGCACGGCTACACCTTC
TRBJ1-2	.	TRBV28	.	CASRGGARGYGYTF	TGTGCCAGCCGGGGGGGGGCGCGAGGGTATGGCTACACCTTC
TRBJ1-5	TRBD1	TRBV18	.	CASSPGGTGVRQPQHF	TGTGCCAGCTCCCCAGGCGGGACAGGGGTAAGGCAGCCCCAGCATTTT
TRBJ2-7	TRBD2	TRBV5-4	.	CASSFGGGSYEQYF	TGTGCCAGCAGCTTCGGGGGGGGATCCTACGAGCAGTACTTC
TRBJ2-1	.	TRBV5-6	.	CASSLGRTYNEQFF	TGTGCCAGCAGCTTGGGGCGGACTTACAATGAGCAGTTCTTC
TRBJ2-3	TRBD1	TRBV19	once	CASSIAGGQGADTQYF	TGTGCCAGTAGTATAGCGGGTGGACAGGGGGCAGATACGCAGTATTTT
TRBJ1-3	TRBD1	TRBV19	.	CASSGTDGNTIYF	TGTGCCAGTTCCGGGACAGACGGAAACACCATATATTTT
TRBJ1-5	TRBD1	TRBV7-2	few	CASSSGQGNSNQPQHF	TGTGCCAGCAGCTCTGGACAGGGGAATAGCAATCAGCCCCAGCATTTT
TRBJ2-1	TRBD1	TRBV19	few	CASSMVNRGRNEQFF	TGTGCCAGTAGTATGGTGAACAGGGGAAGGAATGAGCAGTTCTTC
TRBJ2-2	TRBD2	TRBV2	.	CASKGLASTGELFF	TGTGCCAGCAAGGGACTAGCAAGCACCGGGGAGCTGTTTTTT
TRBJ2-4	.	TRBV28	.	CASSTPSPTTKNIQYF	TGTGCCAGCAGTACGCCGTCCCCTACGACTAAAAACATTCAGTACTTC
TRBJ2-3	.	TRBV19	.	CASSIRRSTDTQYF	TGTGCCAGTAGTATTCGTCGGAGCACAGATACGCAGTATTTT
TRBJ2-1	.	TRBV3-1/TRBV3-2	.	CASSQRGTADNEQFF	TGTGCCAGCAGCCAACGCGGGACAGCAGACAATGAGCAGTTCTTC
TRBJ2-7	TRBD1	TRBV5-6	.	CASSLKPTGRYEQYF	TGTGCCAGCAGCCTAAAACCGACAGGGCGTTACGAGCAGTACTTC
TRBJ2-7	.	TRBV29-1	.	CSARTGSSYEQYF	TGCAGCGCACGGACGGGGAGCTCCTACGAGCAGTACTTC
TRBJ2-5	TRBD2	TRBV4-1	once	CASSQEPGGGPQYF	TGCGCCAGCAGCCAAGAACCCGGGGGAGGGCCCCAGTACTTC
TRBJ2-7	.	TRBV6-5	.	CASRQGLPLREQYF	TGTGCCAGCAGACAGGGCCTACCTTTGCGCGAGCAGTACTTC
TRBJ2-3	TRBD2	TRBV4-1	.	CASSHVGGAVDTQYF	TGCGCCAGCAGCCACGTCGGGGGGGCCGTGGATACGCAGTATTTT
TRBJ2-2	TRBD1	TRBV28	.	CASHPGTGDTGELFF	TGTGCCAGCCATCCCGGGACAGGGGACACCGGGGAGCTGTTTTTT
TRBJ2-6	.	TRBV2	once	CASTSGANVLTF	TGTGCCAGCACATCCGGGGCCAACGTCCTGACTTTC
TRBJ2-5	TRBD1	TRBV6-5	.	CASGTGEWGETQYF	TGTGCCAGCGGAACAGGGGAATGGGGAGAGACCCAGTACTTC
TRBJ2-5	.	TRBV13	.	CASSLGPGVGLETQYF	TGTGCCAGCAGCTTAGGCCCAGGGGTAGGGTTAGAGACCCAGTACTTC
TRBJ1-2	TRBD1	TRBV5-1	.	CASRQGSFYGYTF	TGCGCCAGTAGACAGGGGTCCTTCTATGGCTACACCTTC